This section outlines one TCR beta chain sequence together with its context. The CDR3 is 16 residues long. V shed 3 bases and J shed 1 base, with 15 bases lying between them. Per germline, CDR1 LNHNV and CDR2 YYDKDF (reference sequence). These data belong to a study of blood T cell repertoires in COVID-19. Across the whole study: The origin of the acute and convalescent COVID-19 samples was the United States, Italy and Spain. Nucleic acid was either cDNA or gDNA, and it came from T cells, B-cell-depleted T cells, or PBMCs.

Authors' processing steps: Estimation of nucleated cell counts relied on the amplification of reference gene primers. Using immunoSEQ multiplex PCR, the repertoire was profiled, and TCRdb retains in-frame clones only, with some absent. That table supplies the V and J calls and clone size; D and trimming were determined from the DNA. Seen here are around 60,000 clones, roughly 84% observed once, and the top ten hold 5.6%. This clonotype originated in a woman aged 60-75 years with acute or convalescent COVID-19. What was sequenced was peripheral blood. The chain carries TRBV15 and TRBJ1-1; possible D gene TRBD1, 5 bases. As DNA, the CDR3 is TGTGCCACCAGCAGGCCGGAAGGGGTTAGGAACACTGAAGCTTTCTTT. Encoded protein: CATSRPEGVRNTEAFF.